This T cell receptor (beta chain) appears in the sequencing data of a study of cytotoxic CD8 clonotypes in ibrutinib-treated CLL. Study context: After median around six years, about 14 stayed in remission, approximately twelve progressed; responses approximately 24 partial, 2 complete.

This CDR3 is 12 amino acids long. CDR1 is MGHDK and CDR2 is SYGVNS in the germline V gene. The V end was cut by 8 bases, the J end by 4 bases, with 10 bases between. Generated by immunoSEQ multiplex PCR, the TCRdb table keeps only in-frame clones and is missing some. The sample holds about 130,000 clones, 80% to 90% seen once. To note about this clone: Its target is unknown.

Findings of the study overall: Clonality was elevated at ibrutinib response and had returned toward baseline at progression.

The TCR originated in a human donor with chronic lymphocytic leukemia. The sample here was PBMCs, taken after 24 months of ibrutinib treatment. The V gene is TRBV25-1, the J gene TRBJ2-3; D is unresolved. The CDR3 sequence: CASRHVSDTQYF. The CDR3 nucleotides read TGTGCCAGCCGACATGTCTCAGATACGCAGTATTTT.